This entry features one TCR beta chain sequence. This entry comes from a study of blood T cell repertoires in COVID-19. Whole-study context: Whether acute or convalescent, the COVID-19 samples came from the United States, Italy and Spain. The cDNA or gDNA used as material had been derived from T cells, B-cell-depleted T cells, or PBMCs.

Per the authors' pipeline: Amplifying reference gene primers gave estimates of nucleated cell counts. The repertoire was sequenced with immunoSEQ multiplex PCR; TCRdb's copy has only in-frame clones and lacks some. Clone size and the V and J calls come from that table; the DNA yielded D and trimming. This table holds around 200,000 clones, around nine tenths found once. The sequenced sample consisted of peripheral blood. This receptor was obtained from a man aged 70 or older with acute or convalescent COVID-19.

CDR3 protein: CASSLLIKAGNYGYTF. The CDR3 DNA reads TGTGCCAGCAGCCTGCTTATTAAGGCAGGTAACTATGGCTACACCTTC. This chain links TRBV7-2 with TRBJ1-2; D gene uncertain. The CDR3 is made up of 16 amino acids. Trimming took 5 bases from V and 1 from J, leaving 17 bases between them. The germline V gene encodes CDR1 SGHTA and CDR2 FQGNSA. Supplemented by reference TRBV7-2 and TRBJ1-2, the full variable domain reads GAGVSQSPSNKVTEKGKDVELRCDPISGHTALYWYRQSLGQGLEFLIYFQGNSAPDKSGLPSDRFSAERTGGSVSTLTIQRTQQEDSAVYLCASSLLIKAGNYGYTFGSGTRLTVV.